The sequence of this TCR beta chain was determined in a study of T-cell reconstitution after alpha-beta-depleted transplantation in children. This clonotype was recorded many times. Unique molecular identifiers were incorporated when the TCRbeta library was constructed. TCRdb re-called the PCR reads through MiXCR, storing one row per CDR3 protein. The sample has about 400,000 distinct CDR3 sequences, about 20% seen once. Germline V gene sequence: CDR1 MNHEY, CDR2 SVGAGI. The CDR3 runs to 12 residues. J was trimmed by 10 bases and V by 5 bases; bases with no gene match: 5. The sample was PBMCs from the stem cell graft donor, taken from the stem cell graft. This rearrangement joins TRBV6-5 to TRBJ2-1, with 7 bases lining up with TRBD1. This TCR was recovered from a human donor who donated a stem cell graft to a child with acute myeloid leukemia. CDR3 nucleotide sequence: TGTGCCAGCAGTATCTCGGGACAGGAGCAGTTCTTC. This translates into CASSISGQEQFF.